In this sample, the clone carrying this T cell receptor beta chain turned up once. What it binds is not known. Looked up from germline, CDR1 is SGDLS and CDR2 is YYNGEE. With 5 bases clipped from V and 8 bases from J, the junction kept 4 bases outside the gene matches. The CDR3 extends over 13 amino acids. 60 Vbeta and 13 Jbeta primers were used in PCR. The method was immunoSEQ multiplex PCR; TCRdb's version includes in-frame clones alone and lacks a portion of them. Of under 200,000 clones in the sample, about four fifths were seen once. The entry originates in a study of cytomegalovirus exposure and HLA in healthy donors. Findings and limits, study-wide: As a later analysis revealed, the rate of TCR association differed by HLA locus, with DRB1 most and HLA-C fewest.

Sequenced: PBMCs. The chain joins TRBV9 to TRBJ1-2; 12 bases are shared with TRBD1. The receptor was isolated from a man in his thirties or forties in good health and CMV-seronegative. The CDR3 coding sequence is TGTGCCAGCAGGGGACAGGGGGCGAAAGGCTACACCTTC. This encodes CASRGQGAKGYTF.